These 2 T cell receptor beta chains came from one sample sequenced in a study of human T cells and chemical hapten exposure (dated by TCRdb to the early 2020s). Interpreted using the paper, the time point label stands for: patch test 1, 2 weeks after DPC sensitization. This specimen's treatment or condition label, per the study, means: therapeutic diphenylcyclopropenone sensitization with weekly scalp DPC. Receptors were amplified or captured by RACE. Sequencing used a NextSeq 500. TCRdb cleaned the public reads at Q25 with fastp, built clones with MiXCR and kept in-frame beta chains. Rows matching on CDR3 protein sequence are summarized as one entry with the most common DNA and genes. Within this sample are a few hundred thousand distinct CDR3 sequences, with nearly 5% of them counted one time only. Together, the top ten hold around 2.3% of the sample. The source was whole blood, collected in connection with sensitization to the hapten diphenylcyclopropenone (DPC). The receptors shown here come from a woman between 45 and 65 years old with alopecia areata. Some clones in this sample may be carry-over from other donors' samples.

The chain employs TRBV2 and TRBJ2-4; the D is unclear. Between the trimmed V and J ends, which lost 8 bases and 0 bases, there was a span of 23 bases. This CDR3 spans 18 amino acids. The germline gives CDR1 SNHLY, CDR2 FYNNEI. Here the CDR3 reads CASLSGRIGTLAKNIQYF. In nucleotides, the CDR3 is TGTGCCAGCCTCTCCGGCAGGATTGGAACGCTAGCCAAAAACATTCAGTACTTC. Combining the CDR3 with reference TRBV2 and TRBJ2-4 gives the whole variable domain EPEVTQTPSHQVTQMGQEVILRCVPISNHLYFYWYRQILGQKVEFLVSFYNNEISEKSEIFDDQFSVERPDGSNFTLKIRSTKLEDSAMYFCASLSGRIGTLAKNIQYFGAGTRLSVL.

This clonotype was detected once. The rearrangement uses TRBV6-2 or TRBV6-3 and TRBJ1-2; a possible D gene is TRBD1 (6 bases). The CDR3 sequence is 12 residues long. The ends were cut back, 4 bases at V and 8 bases at J, with 11 bases in the middle. CDR1 and CDR2 (germline): MNHEY, SVGEGT. This chain's CDR3 is CASSSTGSGYTF. DNA of the CDR3: TGTGCCAGCAGTTCCACAGGGAGCGGCTACACCTTC.